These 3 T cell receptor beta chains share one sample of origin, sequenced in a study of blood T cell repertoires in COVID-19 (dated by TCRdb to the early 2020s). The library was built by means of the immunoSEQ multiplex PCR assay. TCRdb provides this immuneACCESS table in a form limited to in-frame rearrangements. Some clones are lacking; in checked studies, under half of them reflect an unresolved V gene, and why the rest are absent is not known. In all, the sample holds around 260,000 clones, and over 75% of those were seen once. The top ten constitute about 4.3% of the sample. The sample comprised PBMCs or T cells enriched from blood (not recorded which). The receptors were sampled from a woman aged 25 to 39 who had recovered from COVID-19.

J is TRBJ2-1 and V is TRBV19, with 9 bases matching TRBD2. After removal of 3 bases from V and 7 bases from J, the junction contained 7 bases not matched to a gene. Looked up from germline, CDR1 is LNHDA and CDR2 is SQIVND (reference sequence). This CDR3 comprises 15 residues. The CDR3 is CASSISSGIGNEQFF. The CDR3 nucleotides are TGTGCCAGTAGTATCTCTAGCGGGATAGGGAATGAGCAGTTCTTC.

The CDR3, as DNA: TGTGCCAGCAGTCCCCTGGTACCAGCGAACACCGGGGAGCTGTTTTTT. Translated, it gives CASSPLVPANTGELFF. This chain joins TRBV27 and TRBJ2-2; D ambiguous. The V end lost 5 bases, the J end lost 0 bases, and 13 bases lay between the germline ends. The CDR3 runs 16 residues. CDR1 MNHEY and CDR2 SMNVEV come from the germline V gene (reference sequence).

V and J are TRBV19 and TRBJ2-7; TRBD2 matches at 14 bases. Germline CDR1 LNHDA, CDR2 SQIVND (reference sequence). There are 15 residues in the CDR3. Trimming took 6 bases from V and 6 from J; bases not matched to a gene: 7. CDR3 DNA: TGTGCCAGTAGCCCCGGGACTAGCGGGGGCCGCGAGCAGTACTTC. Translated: CASSPGTSGGREQYF.